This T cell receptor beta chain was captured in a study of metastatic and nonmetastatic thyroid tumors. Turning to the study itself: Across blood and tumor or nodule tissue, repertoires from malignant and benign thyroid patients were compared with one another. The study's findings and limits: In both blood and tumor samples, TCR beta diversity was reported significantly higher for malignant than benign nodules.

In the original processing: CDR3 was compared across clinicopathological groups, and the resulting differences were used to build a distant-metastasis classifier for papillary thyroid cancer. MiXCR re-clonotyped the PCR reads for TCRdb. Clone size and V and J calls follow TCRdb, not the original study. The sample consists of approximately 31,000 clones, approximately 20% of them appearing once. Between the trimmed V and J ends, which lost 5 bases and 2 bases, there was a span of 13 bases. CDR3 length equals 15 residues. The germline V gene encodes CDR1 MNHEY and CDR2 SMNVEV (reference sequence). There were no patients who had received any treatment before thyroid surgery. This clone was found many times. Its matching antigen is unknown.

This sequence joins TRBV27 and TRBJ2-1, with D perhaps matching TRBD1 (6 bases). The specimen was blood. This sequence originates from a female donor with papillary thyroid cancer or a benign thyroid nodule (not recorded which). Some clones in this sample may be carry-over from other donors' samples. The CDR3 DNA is TGTGCCAGCAGTCCACAGGGTCGGGCCTACAATGAGCAGTTCTTC. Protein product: CASSPQGRAYNEQFF.